This T cell receptor beta chain was sequenced for a study of T cells in Graves' hyperthyroidism and ophthalmopathy (dated 2019 in TCRdb). Some background on the complete study: Peripheral blood was sampled at the time of initial diagnosis, prior to any treatment. To identify TCR V-J signatures that set the groups apart, the researchers used a discovery cohort of 90 to 100 patients, made up of roughly 40 with Graves' ophthalmopathy and some 58 with stable Graves' hyperthyroidism. Whether ophthalmopathy could be predicted prospectively was tested in an independent validation cohort made up of fewer than 20 hyperthyroidism patients plus 17 patients who later progressed to ophthalmopathy. For training and testing, the 95 to 100 patients in the discovery cohort were randomly divided in a 7:3 ratio. Thyroid tissue and blood T-cell repertoires from roughly six Graves' hyperthyroidism patients were also compared in the study. Following sampling, methimazole starting at 30 mg daily was given to hyperthyroidism patients, and high-dose intravenous methylprednisolone was given to ophthalmopathy patients. The paper describes TCR Vbeta CDR3 sequencing of 140 or so peripheral blood samples, made up of 43 ophthalmopathy patients, some 80 hyperthyroidism patients and 17 progressor patients.

Trimming at the junction amounts to 9 bases on V and 7 bases on J, and the germline ends lie 28 bases apart. The CDR3 runs 17 residues from the cysteine to the phenylalanine. Of the read, only the CDR3 DNA is kept; its 51 bases are in frame from base 1. The investigation overall reported the following: A model built on a 13 V-J signature distinguished ophthalmopathy from stable hyperthyroidism, reaching 87.88% sensitivity and approximately 81% specificity in cross-validation and 80%/75% in testing. No statistical method was used to fix the sample size in advance, and group allocation was not hidden from the investigators. Blood samples also contained most of the expanded thyroid clonotypes (frequency above 0.001), which suggests that blood repertoires may reflect thyroid immune responses. In validation, the model predicted progression to ophthalmopathy a median of approximately 6.3 months before onset, with 70% to 71% sensitivity and almost 75% specificity.

Many counts were recorded for this clonotype. Its antigen is not yet known. No base qualities exist here, and no much larger clone lies one base off it. Stable Graves' hyperthyroidism was defined as the absence of progression to ophthalmopathy over 18 months of follow-up. Hyperthyroidism patients were newly diagnosed, with disease duration under 2 months, and aged 18 to 65 years. Exclusion was applied to patients with uncontrolled infections, other autoimmune diseases, pregnancy or lactation. Diagnoses were established on the basis of clinical symptoms, serum thyroxine and TRAb, thyroid ultrasound, and orbital computed tomography. PBMCs were separated from approximately 10 ml of fresh peripheral blood using Ficoll-Paque density gradient centrifugation. Trizol reagent was used to extract total RNA, and RNA quality was then checked on an Agilent 2100 Bioanalyzer. The TCR beta CDR3 regions were amplified from RNA transcripts. The first round of RT-PCR for the TCR CDR3 was performed with the HTBI primer set and the Qiagen OneStep RT-PCR kit. Libraries were constructed in a second round of multiplex PCR, after which size selection and purification were performed. The libraries were sequenced on an Illumina HiSeq2000 using paired-end 100 bp reads. Turning to the authors' computational methods: Raw data were processed with SOAPnuke, discarding reads with adapters, uncalled bases, mean Phred below 15, or no exact constant-primer or identifier match. COPE v1.2.5 was used to merge the high-quality paired reads, and each unique nucleotide sequence was defined as a clonotype. Clonotypes were aligned to IMGT TRBV, TRBD and TRBJ reference segments using MiTCR v1.1. The analysis included only V-J combinations with a frequency above 0.0001, which together covered 99% to 99.2% of the repertoires. The TCS score was defined as the ratio of F50 (clonal expansion) to E x V (chaos), calculated using BLOSUM62-based TCRdist between CDR3 peptides within each V-J. Welch's t-statistics and random forest reduced 500 to 550 V-J features to roughly 13, which were used in a naive Bayes classifier (R e1071). TCRdb's own reprocessing of the public reads used fastp at Q25 and MiXCR and kept productive beta chains. Every distinct CDR3 protein forms one entry, paired with its most common genes and DNA. The V and J calls and clone size are TCRdb's, not the authors'. The sample table lists 300,000 to 350,000 distinct CDR3 sequences, roughly 14% of them with a count of one. Of the sample, under 30% falls within the top ten clones.

Sequencing used blood. The V gene is TRBV12-3 or TRBV12-4 and the J gene is TRBJ1-5; TRBD1 is a weak D gene call, 5 bases matching. This clonotype was sampled from a woman in her 30s with Graves' hyperthyroidism. The sequence in DNA is TGTGCCAGTCTATACCGATCGACGACAGTTGAGATGCAGCCCCAGCATTTT. The translation is CASLYRSTTVEMQPQHF.